The clone carrying this TCR beta chain has only a few counts. Using its own MiXCR run on the 5' RACE reads, TCRdb lists one record per CDR3 protein. The table lists some 250,000 distinct CDR3 sequences, over 5% of them singletons. This entry belongs to a study of identical twins. The sample was also linked to a second study, of T cells expressing NK-cell markers.

The sequenced sample was CD8+ T cells sorted from blood. The origin of this receptor is a woman between 18 and 29 years old in good health.

The CDR3 DNA follows: TGTGCCACCAGGGAGGGCGGTAGCACAGATACGCAGTATTTT. It translates to CATREGGSTDTQYF. The chain carries TRBV15 and TRBJ2-3; D is perhaps TRBD2 (6 bases). This CDR3 region has 14 residues. The ends were cut back, 6 bases at V and 0 bases at J, with 10 bases in the middle. Looked up from germline, CDR1 is LNHNV and CDR2 is YYDKDF (reference sequence).